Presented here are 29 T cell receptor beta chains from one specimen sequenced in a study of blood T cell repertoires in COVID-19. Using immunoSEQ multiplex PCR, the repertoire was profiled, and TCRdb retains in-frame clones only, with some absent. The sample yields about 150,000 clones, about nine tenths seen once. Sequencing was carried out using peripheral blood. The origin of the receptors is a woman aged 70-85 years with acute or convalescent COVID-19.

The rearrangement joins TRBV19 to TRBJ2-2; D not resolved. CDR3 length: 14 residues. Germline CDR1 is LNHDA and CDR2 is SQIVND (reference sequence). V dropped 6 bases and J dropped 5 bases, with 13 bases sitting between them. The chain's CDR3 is CASSIQFRTGELFF. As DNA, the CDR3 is TGTGCCAGTAGCATCCAATTTCGGACCGGGGAGCTGTTTTTT. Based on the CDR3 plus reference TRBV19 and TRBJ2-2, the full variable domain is DGGITQSPKYLFRKEGQNVTLSCEQNLNHDAMYWYRQDPGQGLRLIYYSQIVNDFQKGDIAEGYSVSREKKESFPLTVTSAQKNPTAFYLCASSIQFRTGELFFGEGSRLTVL.

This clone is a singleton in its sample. CDR3 sequence (DNA): TGTGCCAGCAGCCCCGACAGGGGGACGACTGAAGCTTTCTTT. Residues: CASSPDRGTTEAFF. The genes are TRBV6-6 and TRBJ1-1; 9 bases fit TRBD1. V gave up 6 bases and J gave up 5 bases; unmatched junction bases: 7. CDR1 is MNHNY, CDR2 SVGAGI, per germline (reference sequence). The CDR3 loop spans 14 amino acids.

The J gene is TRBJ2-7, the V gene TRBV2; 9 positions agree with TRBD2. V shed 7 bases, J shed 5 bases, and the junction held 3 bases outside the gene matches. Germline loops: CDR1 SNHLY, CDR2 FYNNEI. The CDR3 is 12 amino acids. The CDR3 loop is CASTGTSNEQYF. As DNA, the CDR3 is TGTGCCAGCACCGGGACTAGCAACGAGCAGTACTTC.

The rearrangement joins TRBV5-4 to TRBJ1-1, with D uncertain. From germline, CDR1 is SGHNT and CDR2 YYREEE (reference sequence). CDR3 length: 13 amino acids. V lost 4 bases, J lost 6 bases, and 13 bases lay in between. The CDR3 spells CASSQADLPEAFF. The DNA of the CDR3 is TGTGCCAGCAGCCAAGCCGATCTGCCTGAAGCTTTCTTT.

CDR3 nucleotides: TGTGCCAGCCTCCCGGTGTATAGCAATCAGCCCCAGCATTTT. Its translation: CASLPVYSNQPQHF. The chain combines TRBV6-5 with TRBJ1-5, with D hard to call. The germline V gene encodes CDR1 MNHEY and CDR2 SVGAGI. The V end was cut by 8 bases, the J end by 0 bases, with 11 bases between. This CDR3 has 14 amino acids.

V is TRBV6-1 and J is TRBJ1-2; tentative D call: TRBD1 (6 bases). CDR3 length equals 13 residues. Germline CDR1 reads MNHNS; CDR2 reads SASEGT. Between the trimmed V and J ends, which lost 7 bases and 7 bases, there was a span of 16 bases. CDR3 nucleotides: TGTGCCAGCACCCCAACGGGGGGCAGTGGCTACACCTTC. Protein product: CASTPTGGSGYTF.

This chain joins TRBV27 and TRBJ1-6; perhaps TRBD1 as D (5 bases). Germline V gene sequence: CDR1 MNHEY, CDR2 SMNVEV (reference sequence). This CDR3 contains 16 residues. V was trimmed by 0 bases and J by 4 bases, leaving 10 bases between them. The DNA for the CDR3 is TGTGCCAGCAGTTTATCGACCCAGGGTTATAATTCACCCCTCCACTTT. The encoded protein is CASSLSTQGYNSPLHF.

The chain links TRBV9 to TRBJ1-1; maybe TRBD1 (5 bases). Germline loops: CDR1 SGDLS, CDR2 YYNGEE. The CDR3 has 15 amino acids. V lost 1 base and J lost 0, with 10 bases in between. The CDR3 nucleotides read TGTGCCAGCAGCGTATCTCCAGGGTTGAACACTGAAGCTTTCTTT. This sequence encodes CASSVSPGLNTEAFF.

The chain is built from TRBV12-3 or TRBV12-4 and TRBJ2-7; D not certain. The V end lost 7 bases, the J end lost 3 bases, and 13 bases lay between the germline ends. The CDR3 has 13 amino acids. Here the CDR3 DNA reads TGTGCCAGCACCATCGGCAGGTTCTACGAGCAGTACTTC. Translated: CASTIGRFYEQYF.

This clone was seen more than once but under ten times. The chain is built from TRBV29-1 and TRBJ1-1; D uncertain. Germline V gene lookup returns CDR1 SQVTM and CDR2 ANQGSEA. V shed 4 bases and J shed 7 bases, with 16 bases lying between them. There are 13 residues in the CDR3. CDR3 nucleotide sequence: TGCAGCGTTGGGGGAAAGGGTAGCGTTGAAGCTTTCTTT. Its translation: CSVGGKGSVEAFF.

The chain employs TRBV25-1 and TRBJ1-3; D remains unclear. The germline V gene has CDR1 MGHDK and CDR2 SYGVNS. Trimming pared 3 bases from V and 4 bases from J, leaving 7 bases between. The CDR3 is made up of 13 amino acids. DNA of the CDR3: TGTGCCAGCAGTGAGGCCGGGGGAAACACCATATATTTT. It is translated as CASSEAGGNTIYF.

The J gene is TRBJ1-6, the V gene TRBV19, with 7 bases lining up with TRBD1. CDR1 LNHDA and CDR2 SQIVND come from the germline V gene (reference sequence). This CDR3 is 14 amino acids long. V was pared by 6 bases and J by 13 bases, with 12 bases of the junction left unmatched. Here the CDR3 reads CASRPATGNSPLHF. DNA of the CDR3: TGTGCCAGTAGACCCGCGACAGGGAACTCGCCCCTCCACTTT. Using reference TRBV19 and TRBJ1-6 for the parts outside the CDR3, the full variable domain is DGGITQSPKYLFRKEGQNVTLSCEQNLNHDAMYWYRQDPGQGLRLIYYSQIVNDFQKGDIAEGYSVSREKKESFPLTVTSAQKNPTAFYLCASRPATGNSPLHFGNGTRLTVT.

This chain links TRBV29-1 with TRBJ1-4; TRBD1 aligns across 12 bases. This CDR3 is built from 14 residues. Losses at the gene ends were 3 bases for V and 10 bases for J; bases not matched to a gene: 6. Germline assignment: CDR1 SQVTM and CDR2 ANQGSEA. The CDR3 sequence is CSVDGTGGAGKLFF. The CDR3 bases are TGCAGCGTTGACGGGACAGGGGGCGCCGGAAAACTGTTTTTT.

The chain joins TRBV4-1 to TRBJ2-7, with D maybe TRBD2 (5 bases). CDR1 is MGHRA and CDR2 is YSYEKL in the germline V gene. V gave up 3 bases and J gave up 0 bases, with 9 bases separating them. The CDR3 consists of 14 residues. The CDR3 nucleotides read TGCGCCAGCAGCCACAAGCGGAGCTCCTACGAGCAGTACGTC. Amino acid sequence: CASSHKRSSYEQYV.

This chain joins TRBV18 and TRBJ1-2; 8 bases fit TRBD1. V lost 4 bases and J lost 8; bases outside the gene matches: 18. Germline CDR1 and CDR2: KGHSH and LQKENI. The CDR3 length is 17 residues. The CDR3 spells CASSRTAGTGYLAGYTF. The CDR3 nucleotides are TGTGCCAGCTCACGTACTGCCGGGACAGGCTATCTCGCCGGCTACACCTTC. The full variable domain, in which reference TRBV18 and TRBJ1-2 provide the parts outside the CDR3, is NAGVMQNPRHLVRRRGQEARLRCSPMKGHSHVYWYRQLPEEGLKFMVYLQKENIIDESGMPKERFSAEFPKEGPSILRIQQVVRGDSAAYFCASSRTAGTGYLAGYTFGSGTRLTVV.

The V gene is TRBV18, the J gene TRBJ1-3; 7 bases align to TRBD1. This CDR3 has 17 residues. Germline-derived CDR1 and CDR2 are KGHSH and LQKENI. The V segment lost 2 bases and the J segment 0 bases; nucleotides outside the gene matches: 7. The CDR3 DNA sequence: TGTGCCAGCTCACCATCGGAGGGGGCCCGCTCTGGAAACACCATATATTTT. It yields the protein CASSPSEGARSGNTIYF.

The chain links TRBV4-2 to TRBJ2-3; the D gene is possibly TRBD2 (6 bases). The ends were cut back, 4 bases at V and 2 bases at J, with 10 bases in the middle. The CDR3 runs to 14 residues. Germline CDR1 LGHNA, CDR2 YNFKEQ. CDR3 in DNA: TGTGCCAGCAGCCCAGGAGGGGCCACAGATACGCAGTATTTT. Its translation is CASSPGGATDTQYF.

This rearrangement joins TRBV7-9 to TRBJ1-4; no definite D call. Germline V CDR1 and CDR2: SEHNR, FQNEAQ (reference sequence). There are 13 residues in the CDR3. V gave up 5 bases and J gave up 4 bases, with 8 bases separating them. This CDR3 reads CASSGQINEKLFF. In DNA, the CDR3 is TGTGCCAGCAGCGGGCAGATTAATGAAAAACTGTTTTTT.

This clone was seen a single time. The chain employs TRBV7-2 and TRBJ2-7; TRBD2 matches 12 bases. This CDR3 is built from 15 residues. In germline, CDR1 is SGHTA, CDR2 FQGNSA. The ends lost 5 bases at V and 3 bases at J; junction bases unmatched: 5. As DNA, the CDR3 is TGTGCCAGCAGCATTACTAGCGGGGGGTTCTACGAGCAGTACGTC. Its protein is CASSITSGGFYEQYV.

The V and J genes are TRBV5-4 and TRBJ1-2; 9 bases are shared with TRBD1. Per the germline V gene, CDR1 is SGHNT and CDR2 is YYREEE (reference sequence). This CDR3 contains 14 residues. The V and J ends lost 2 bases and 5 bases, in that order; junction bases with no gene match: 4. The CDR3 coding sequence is TGTGCCAGCAGCTTTCGGACAGGGGCATATGGCTACACCTTC. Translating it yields CASSFRTGAYGYTF.

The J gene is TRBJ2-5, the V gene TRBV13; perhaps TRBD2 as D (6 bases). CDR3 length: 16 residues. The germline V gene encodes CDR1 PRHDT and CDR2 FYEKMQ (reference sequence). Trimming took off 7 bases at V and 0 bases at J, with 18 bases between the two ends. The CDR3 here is CASTSRSGANQETQYF. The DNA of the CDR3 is TGTGCCAGCACCTCTCGTAGCGGTGCAAACCAAGAGACCCAGTACTTC.

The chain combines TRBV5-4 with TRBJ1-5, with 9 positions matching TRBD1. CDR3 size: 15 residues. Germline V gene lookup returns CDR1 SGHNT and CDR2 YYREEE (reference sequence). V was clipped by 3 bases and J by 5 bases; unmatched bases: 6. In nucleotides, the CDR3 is TGTGCCAGCAGCTCGGACAGGGGCCCGGATCAGCCCCAGCATTTT. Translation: CASSSDRGPDQPQHF.

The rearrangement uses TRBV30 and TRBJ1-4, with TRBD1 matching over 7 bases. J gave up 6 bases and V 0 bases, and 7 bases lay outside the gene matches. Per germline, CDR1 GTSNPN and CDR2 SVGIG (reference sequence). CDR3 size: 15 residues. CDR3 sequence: CAWSVGGRRDEKLFF. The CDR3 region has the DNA TGTGCCTGGAGTGTAGGGGGCAGGCGCGATGAAAAACTGTTTTTT.

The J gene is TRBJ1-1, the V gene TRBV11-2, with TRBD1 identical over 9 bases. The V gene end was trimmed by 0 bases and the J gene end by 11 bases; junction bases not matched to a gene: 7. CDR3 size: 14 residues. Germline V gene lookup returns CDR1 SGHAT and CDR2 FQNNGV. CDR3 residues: CASSLDFGTGNAFF. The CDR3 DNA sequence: TGTGCCAGCAGCTTAGACTTTGGGACAGGGAATGCTTTCTTT.

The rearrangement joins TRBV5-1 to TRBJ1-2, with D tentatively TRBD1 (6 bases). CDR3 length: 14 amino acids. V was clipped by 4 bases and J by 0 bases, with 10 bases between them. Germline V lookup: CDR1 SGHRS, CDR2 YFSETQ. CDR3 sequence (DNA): TGCGCCAGCAGCGCCACAGGGCCTAACTATGGCTACACCTTC. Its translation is CASSATGPNYGYTF.

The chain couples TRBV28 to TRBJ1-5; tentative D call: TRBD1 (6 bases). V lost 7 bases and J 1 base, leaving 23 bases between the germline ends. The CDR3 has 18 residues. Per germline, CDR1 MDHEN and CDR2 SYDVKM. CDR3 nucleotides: TGTGCCAGCAAAGGTCGCAGGGGACGGACACACAGCAATCAGCCCCAGCATTTT. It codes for CASKGRRGRTHSNQPQHF. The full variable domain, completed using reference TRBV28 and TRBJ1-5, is DVKVTQSSRYLVKRTGEKVFLECVQDMDHENMFWYRQDPGLGLRLIYFSYDVKMKEKGDIPEGYSVSREKKERFSLILESASTNQTSMYLCASKGRRGRTHSNQPQHFGDGTRLSIL.

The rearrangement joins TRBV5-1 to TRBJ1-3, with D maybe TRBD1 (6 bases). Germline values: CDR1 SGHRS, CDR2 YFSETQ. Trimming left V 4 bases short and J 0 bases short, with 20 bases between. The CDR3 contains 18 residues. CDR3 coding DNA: TGCGCCAGCAGCATAGGATCCGTGGACAGTTTCTCTGGAAACACCATATATTTT. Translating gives CASSIGSVDSFSGNTIYF. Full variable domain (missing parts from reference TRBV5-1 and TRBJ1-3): KAGVTQTPRYLIKTRGQQVTLSCSPISGHRSVSWYQQTPGQGLQFLFEYFSETQRNKGNFPGRFSGRQFSNSRSEMNVSTLELGDSALYLCASSIGSVDSFSGNTIYFGEGSWLTVV.

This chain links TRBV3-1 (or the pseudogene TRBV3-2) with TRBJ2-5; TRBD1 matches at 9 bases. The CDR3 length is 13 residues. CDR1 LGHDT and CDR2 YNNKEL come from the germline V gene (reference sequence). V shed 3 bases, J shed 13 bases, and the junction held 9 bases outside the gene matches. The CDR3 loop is CASSQGQGRPLYF. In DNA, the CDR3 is TGTGCCAGCAGCCAGGGACAGGGACGCCCTTTGTACTTC.

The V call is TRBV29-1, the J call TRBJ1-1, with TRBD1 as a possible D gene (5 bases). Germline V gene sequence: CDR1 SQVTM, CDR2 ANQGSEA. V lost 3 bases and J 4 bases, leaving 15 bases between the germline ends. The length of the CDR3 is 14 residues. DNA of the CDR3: TGCAGCGTTGATATGAGCACAAGGGGCACTGAAGCTTTCTTT. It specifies CSVDMSTRGTEAFF.